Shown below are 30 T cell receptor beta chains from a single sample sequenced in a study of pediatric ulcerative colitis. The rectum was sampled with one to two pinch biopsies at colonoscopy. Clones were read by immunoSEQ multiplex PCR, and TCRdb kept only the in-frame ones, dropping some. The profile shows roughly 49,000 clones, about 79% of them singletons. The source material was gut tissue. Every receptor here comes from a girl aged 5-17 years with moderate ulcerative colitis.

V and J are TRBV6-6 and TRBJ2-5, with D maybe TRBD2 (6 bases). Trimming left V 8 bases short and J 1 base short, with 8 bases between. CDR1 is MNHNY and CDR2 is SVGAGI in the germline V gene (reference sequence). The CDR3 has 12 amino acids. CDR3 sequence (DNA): TGTGCCAGCGGACTACTCCAAGAGACCCAGTACTTC. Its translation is CASGLLQETQYF.

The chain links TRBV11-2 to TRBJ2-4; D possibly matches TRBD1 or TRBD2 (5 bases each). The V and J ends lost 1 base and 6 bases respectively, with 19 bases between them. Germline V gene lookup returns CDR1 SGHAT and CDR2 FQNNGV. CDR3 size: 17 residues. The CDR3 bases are TGTGCCAGCAGCTTAGCCCCCCCTACCACAGGAGGAAACATTCAGTACTTC. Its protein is CASSLAPPTTGGNIQYF.

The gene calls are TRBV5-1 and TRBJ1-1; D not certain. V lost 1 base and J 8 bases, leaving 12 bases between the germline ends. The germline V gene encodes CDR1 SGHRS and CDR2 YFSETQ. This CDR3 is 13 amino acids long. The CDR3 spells CASSLRERSEAFF. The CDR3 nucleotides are TGCGCCAGCAGCTTGAGGGAGAGATCCGAAGCTTTCTTT.

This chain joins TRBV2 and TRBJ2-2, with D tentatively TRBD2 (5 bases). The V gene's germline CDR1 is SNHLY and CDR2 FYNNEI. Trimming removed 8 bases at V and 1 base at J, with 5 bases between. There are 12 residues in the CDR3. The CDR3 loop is CASGGNTGELFF. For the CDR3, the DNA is TGTGCCAGCGGAGGGAACACCGGGGAGCTGTTTTTT. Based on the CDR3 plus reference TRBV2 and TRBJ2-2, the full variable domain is EPEVTQTPSHQVTQMGQEVILRCVPISNHLYFYWYRQILGQKVEFLVSFYNNEISEKSEIFDDQFSVERPDGSNFTLKIRSTKLEDSAMYFCASGGNTGELFFGEGSRLTVL.

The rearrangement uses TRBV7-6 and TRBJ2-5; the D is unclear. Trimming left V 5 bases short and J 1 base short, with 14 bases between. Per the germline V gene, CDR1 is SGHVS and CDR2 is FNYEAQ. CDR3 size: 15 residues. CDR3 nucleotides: TGTGCCAGCAGCCGAATACTGGCCGCCCAAGAGACCCAGTACTTC. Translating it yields CASSRILAAQETQYF.

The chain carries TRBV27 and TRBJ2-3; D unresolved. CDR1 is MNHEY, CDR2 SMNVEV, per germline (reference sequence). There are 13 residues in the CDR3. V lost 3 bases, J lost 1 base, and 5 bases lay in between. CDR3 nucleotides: TGTGCCAGCAGTTTCGACCGCACAGATACGCAGTATTTT. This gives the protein CASSFDRTDTQYF.

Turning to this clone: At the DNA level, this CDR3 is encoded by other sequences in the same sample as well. In DNA, the CDR3 is TGTGCCAGCAGTTCCCAGGGGCTATCTGGAAACACCATATATTTT. Its protein product is CASSSQGLSGNTIYF. The V call is TRBV6-5, the J call TRBJ1-3; a possible D gene is TRBD1 (6 bases). The V gene lost 4 bases and the J gene lost 1 base, with 11 bases spanning the gap. In germline, CDR1 is MNHEY, CDR2 SVGAGI. CDR3 length: 15 amino acids.

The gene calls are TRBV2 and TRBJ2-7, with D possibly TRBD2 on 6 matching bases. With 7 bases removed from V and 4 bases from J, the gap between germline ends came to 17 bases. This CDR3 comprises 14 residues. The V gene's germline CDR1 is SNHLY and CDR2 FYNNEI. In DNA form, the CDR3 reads TGTGCCAGCAAGCTACTAGCAAACGGGTACGAGCAGTACTTC. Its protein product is CASKLLANGYEQYF.

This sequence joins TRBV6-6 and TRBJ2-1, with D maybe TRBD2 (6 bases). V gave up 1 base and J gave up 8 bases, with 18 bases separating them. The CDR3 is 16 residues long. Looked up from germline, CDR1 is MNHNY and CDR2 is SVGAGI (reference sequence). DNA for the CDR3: TGTGCCAGCAGTTACTTCGCGAGCGGAGGGGTGGATGAGCAGTTCTTC. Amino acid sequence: CASSYFASGGVDEQFF.

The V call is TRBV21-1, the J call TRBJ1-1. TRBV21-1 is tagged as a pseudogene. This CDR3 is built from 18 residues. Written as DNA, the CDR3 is TGTGCCAGCAGCAAAGCGCGGGGTAGTGACCTTATGAACACTGAAGCTTTCTTT. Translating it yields CASSKARGSDLMNTEAFF.

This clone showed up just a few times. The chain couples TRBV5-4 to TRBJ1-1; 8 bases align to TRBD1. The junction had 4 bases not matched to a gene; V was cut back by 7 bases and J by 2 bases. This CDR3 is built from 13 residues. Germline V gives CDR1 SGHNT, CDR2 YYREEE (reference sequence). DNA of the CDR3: TGTGCCAGCTCGGGACAGGTTAACACTGAAGCTTTCTTT. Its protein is CASSGQVNTEAFF.

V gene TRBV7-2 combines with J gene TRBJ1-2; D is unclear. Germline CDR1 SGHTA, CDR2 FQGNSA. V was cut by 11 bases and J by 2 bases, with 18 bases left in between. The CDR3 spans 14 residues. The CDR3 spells CASTWRAENYGYTF. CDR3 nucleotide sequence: TGTGCCTCCACGTGGAGGGCTGAGAACTATGGCTACACCTTC.

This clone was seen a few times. CDR3 DNA: TGTGCCAGCAGTTACTCAGGTCGCTTTAACTATGGCTACACCTTC. It encodes CASSYSGRFNYGYTF. J is TRBJ1-2 and V is TRBV27; D uncertain. Germline loops: CDR1 MNHEY, CDR2 SMNVEV (reference sequence). V was shortened by 4 bases and J by 1 base, with 13 bases between the two germline ends. This CDR3 has 15 residues.

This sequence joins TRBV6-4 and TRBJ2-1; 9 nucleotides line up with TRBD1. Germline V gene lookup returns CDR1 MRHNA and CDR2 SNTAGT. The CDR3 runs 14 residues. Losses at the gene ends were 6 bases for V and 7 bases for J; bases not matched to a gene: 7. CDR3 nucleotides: TGTGCCAGCAGCGACCGGGACAGGGCGAATGAGCAGTTCTTC. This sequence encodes CASSDRDRANEQFF.

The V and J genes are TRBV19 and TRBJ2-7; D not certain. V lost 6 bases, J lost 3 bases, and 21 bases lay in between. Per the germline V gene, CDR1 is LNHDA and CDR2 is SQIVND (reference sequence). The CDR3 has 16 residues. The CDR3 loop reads CASSSIGRKGGYEQYF. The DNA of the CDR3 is TGTGCCAGTAGCTCCATCGGACGAAAGGGCGGCTACGAGCAGTACTTC.

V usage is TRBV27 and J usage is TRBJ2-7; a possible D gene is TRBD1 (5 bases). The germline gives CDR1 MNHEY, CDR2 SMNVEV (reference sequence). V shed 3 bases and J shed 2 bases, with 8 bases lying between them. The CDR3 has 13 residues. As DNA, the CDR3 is TGTGCCAGCAGTTTGGGGCTAGCCTACGAGCAGTACTTC. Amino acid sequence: CASSLGLAYEQYF.

The CDR3 loop reads CASSYVGQGDEKLFF. The CDR3 DNA sequence: TGTGCCAGCAGTTACGTCGGACAGGGAGACGAAAAACTGTTTTTT. This chain links TRBV6-5 with TRBJ1-4; 8 bases map to TRBD1. J gave up 8 bases and V 2 bases, and 7 bases lay outside the gene matches. The CDR3 sequence is 15 residues long. Germline lookup yields CDR1 MNHEY and CDR2 SVGAGI.

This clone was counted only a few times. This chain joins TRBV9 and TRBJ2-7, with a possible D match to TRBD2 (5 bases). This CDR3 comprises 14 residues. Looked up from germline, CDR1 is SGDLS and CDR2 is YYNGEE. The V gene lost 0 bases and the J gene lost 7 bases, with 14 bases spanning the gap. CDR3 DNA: TGTGCCAGCAGCGTAGTGGACGCCTCGGGGGAGCAGTACTTC. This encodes CASSVVDASGEQYF.

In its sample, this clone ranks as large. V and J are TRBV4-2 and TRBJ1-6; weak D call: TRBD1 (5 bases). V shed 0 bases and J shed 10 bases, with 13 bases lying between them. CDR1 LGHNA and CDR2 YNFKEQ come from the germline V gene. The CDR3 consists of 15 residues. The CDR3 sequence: CASSQDELGRSPLHF. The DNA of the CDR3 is TGTGCCAGCAGCCAAGATGAATTGGGACGGTCACCCCTCCACTTT.

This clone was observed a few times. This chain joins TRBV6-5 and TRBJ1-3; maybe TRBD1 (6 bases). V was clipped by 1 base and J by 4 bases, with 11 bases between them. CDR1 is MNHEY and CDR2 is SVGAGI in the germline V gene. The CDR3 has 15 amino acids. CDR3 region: CASSYFSGGGNTIYF. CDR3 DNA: TGTGCCAGCAGTTACTTTTCCGGGGGCGGAAACACCATATATTTT.

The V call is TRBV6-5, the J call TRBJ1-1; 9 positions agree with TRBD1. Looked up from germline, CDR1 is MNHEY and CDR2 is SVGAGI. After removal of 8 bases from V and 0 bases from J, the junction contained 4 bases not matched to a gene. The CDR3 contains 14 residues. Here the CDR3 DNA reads TGTGCCAGCCACAGGGGGCGGATGAACACTGAAGCTTTCTTT. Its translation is CASHRGRMNTEAFF.

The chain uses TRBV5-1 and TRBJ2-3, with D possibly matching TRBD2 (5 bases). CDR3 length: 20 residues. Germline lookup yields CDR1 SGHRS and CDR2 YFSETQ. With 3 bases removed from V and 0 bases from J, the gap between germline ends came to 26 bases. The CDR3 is CASSSITRVQARPSTDTQYF. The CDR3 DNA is TGCGCCAGCAGCTCTATTACGAGGGTCCAGGCTCGGCCTAGCACAGATACGCAGTATTTT.

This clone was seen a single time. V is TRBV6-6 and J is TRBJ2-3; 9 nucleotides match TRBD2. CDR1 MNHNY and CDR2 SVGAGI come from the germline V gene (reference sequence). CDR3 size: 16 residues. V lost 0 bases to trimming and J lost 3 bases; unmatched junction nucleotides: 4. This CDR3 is CASSYSTSGRTDTQYF. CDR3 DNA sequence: TGTGCCAGCAGTTACTCGACTAGCGGAAGAACAGATACGCAGTATTTT.

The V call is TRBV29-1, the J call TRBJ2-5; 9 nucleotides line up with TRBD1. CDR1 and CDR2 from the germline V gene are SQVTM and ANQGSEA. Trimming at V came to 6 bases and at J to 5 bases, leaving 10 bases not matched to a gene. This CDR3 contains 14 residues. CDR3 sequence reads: CSVASRDRDETQYF. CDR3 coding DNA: TGCAGCGTCGCGTCCCGGGACAGGGACGAGACCCAGTACTTC. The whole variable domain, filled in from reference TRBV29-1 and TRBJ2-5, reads SAVISQKPSRDICQRGTSLTIQCQVDSQVTMMFWYRQQPGQSLTLIATANQGSEATYESGFVIDKFPISRPNLTFSTLTVSNMSPEDSSIYLCSVASRDRDETQYFGPGTRLLVL.

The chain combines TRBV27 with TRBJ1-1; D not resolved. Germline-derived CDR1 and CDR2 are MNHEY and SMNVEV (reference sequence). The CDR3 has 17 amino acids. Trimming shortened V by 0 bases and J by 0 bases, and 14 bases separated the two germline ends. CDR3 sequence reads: CASSLSSGRRLNTEAFF. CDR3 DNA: TGTGCCAGCAGTTTATCCAGCGGCCGACGCCTGAACACTGAAGCTTTCTTT.

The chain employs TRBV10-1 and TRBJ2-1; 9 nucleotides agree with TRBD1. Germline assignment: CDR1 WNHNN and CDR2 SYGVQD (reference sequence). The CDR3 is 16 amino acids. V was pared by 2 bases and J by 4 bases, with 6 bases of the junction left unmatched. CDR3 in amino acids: CASSEGQGSFYNEQFF. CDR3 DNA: TGCGCCAGCAGTGAGGGACAGGGGTCATTTTACAATGAGCAGTTCTTC.

CDR3 loop: CASSLYGGYTEAFF. The CDR3 region has the DNA TGTGCCAGCAGTTTATACGGAGGGTACACTGAAGCTTTCTTT. The V call is TRBV6-6, the J call TRBJ1-1; no clear D gene. The V end lost 4 bases, the J end lost 3 bases, and 12 bases lay between the germline ends. The germline CDR1 and CDR2 sequences are MNHNY and SVGAGI (reference sequence). This CDR3 spans 14 amino acids.

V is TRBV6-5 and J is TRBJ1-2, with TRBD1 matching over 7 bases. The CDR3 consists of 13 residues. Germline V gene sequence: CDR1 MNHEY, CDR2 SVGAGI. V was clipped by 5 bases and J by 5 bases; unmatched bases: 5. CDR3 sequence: CASSTGTAYGYTF. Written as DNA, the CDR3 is TGTGCCAGCAGTACCGGGACAGCGTATGGCTACACCTTC.

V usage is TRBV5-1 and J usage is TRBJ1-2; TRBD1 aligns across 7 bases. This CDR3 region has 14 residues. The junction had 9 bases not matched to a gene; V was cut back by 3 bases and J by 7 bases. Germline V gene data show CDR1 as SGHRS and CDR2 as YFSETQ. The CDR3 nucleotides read TGCGCCAGCAGCTGGGGGGGACAGCTACCTGGCTACACCTTC. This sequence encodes CASSWGGQLPGYTF.

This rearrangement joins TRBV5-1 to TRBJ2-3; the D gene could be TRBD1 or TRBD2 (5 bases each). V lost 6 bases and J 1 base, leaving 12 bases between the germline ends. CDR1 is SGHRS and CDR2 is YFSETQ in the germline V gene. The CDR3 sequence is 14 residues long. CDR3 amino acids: CASTPGTRTDTQYF. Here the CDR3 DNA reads TGCGCCAGCACCCCCGGGACGCGCACAGATACGCAGTATTTT. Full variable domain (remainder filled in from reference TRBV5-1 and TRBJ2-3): KAGVTQTPRYLIKTRGQQVTLSCSPISGHRSVSWYQQTPGQGLQFLFEYFSETQRNKGNFPGRFSGRQFSNSRSEMNVSTLELGDSALYLCASTPGTRTDTQYFGPGTRLTVL.